The rows below give T cell receptor beta chains drawn from one sample of a study of radiotherapy plus CTLA-4 blockade in lung cancer. Produced via immunoSEQ multiplex PCR; TCRdb's table is partial and in-frame only. There are tens of thousands of clones in the sample; approximately 67% occur only once, and around 8% lies in the top ten. Source: peripheral blood, taken from a patient treated with radiotherapy plus ipilimumab. All receptors come from a human donor with non-small cell lung cancer whose response to radiotherapy plus ipilimumab could not be evaluated. The CDR3 runs from the conserved cysteine through the conserved F or W. The D gene is left open where the match is weak. Clone size is stated in some rows and not others, as once, few, many or a class when expanded.

v_call	j_call	clone_size	d_call	cdr3_nt	cdr3_aa
TRBV12-5	TRBJ2-5	few	TRBD2	TGTGCTAGTGGTTCTGGACTAGCGGGAGGCTATTCAGGGGAGACCCAGTACTTC	CASGSGLAGGYSGETQYF
TRBV25-1	TRBJ2-7	NA	TRBD1	TGTGCCAGCAGTCATACAGGGGTGATGGCCTACGAGCAGTACTTC	CASSHTGVMAYEQYF
TRBV7-8	TRBJ2-5	NA	NA	TGTGCCAGCAGCTTTTGGGACTCGAAAGAGACCCAGTACTTC	CASSFWDSKETQYF
TRBV10-3	TRBJ2-2	NA	TRBD2	TGTGCCATCAGTAAGGGACTAGCGGGAAGAACCGGGGAGCTGTTTTTT	CAISKGLAGRTGELFF
TRBV18	TRBJ1-1	NA	TRBD1	TGTGCCAGCTCACTCACAGGGGTGAACACTGAAGCTTTCTTT	CASSLTGVNTEAFF
TRBV30	TRBJ2-7	NA	NA	TGTGCCTGGGGTCACCTATTTCGCTCCTACGAGCAGTACTTC	CAWGHLFRSYEQYF
TRBV4-1	TRBJ1-2	few	TRBD1	TGCGCCAGCAGGGGCAGCGGGACAGGGGCCCGAGTAGGATATGGCTACACCTTC	CASRGSGTGARVGYGYTF
TRBV7-2	TRBJ2-3	NA	TRBD2	TGTGCCAGCAGCTTAGTAGCGGGGGAGCTCACAGATACGCAGTATTTT	CASSLVAGELTDTQYF
TRBV4-2	TRBJ2-2	few	TRBD2	TGTGCCAGCAGCAAAGGAGCGGGGGCAACCGGGGAGCTGTTTTTT	CASSKGAGATGELFF
TRBV7-9	TRBJ1-2	NA	NA	TGTGCCAGCAGCTTACCAGGGTCTCATTATGGCTACACCTTC	CASSLPGSHYGYTF
TRBV28	TRBJ2-6	NA	TRBD2	TGTGCCAGCAGTGCGACTAGCGGGGGGGCTTCTGGGGCCAACGTCCTGACTTTC	CASSATSGGASGANVLTF
TRBV9	TRBJ2-7	NA	TRBD2	TGTGCCAGCAGCGTAGCGGTAACGGGACTAGCCGGGCACGAGCAGTACTTC	CASSVAVTGLAGHEQYF
TRBV6-1	TRBJ2-7	NA	NA	TGTGCCAGCAGCCGCGGTGCGCTCTCCTACGAGCAGTACTTC	CASSRGALSYEQYF
TRBV9	TRBJ1-6	NA	NA	TGTGCCAGCAGCGTAGCGCCCCTCAGTCCCCTCCACTTT	CASSVAPLSPLHF
TRBV30	TRBJ1-4	NA	NA	TGTGCCCGCGGGTGGACTAATGAAAAACTGTTTTTT	CARGWTNEKLFF
TRBV9	TRBJ2-1	few	TRBD1	TGTGCCAGCAGCGTAGGGGGGACAGGGAATAATGAGCAGTTCTTC	CASSVGGTGNNEQFF
TRBV6-1	TRBJ1-1	medium-sized	NA	TGTGCCAGCAGTGAAGTCCTAGAGAGCACTGAAGCTTTCTTT	CASSEVLESTEAFF
TRBV5-4	TRBJ1-1	few	NA	TGTGCCAGCAGCTTGGGGCGGCGGCCGGGGACTGAAGCTTTCTTT	CASSLGRRPGTEAFF
TRBV29-1	TRBJ1-2	NA	NA	TGCGGACTAGGATCTTCTAACTATGGCTACACCTTC	CGLGSSNYGYTF
TRBV9	TRBJ1-4	once	TRBD1	TGTGCCAGCAGCGGGACAGGGGGAGATGAAAAACTGTTTTTT	CASSGTGGDEKLFF
TRBV13	TRBJ1-2	NA	NA	TGTGCCAGCAGCCACCGGGGGGGAGATGGCTACACCTTC	CASSHRGGDGYTF
TRBV5-5	TRBJ1-2	NA	TRBD1	TGTGCCAGCAATAGGAACCCGGGACAGGGGGCTCGTGGCTACACCTTC	CASNRNPGQGARGYTF
TRBV19	TRBJ1-4	NA	NA	TGTGCCAGTAGTATTAAGGGAGGGGGAACTAATGAAAAACTGTTTTTT	CASSIKGGGTNEKLFF
TRBV27	TRBJ2-1	NA	NA	TGTGCCAGCAGTGGGGGGACTTACTCCTACAATGAGCAGTTCTTC	CASSGGTYSYNEQFF
TRBV11-1	TRBJ2-5	NA	NA	TGTGCCAGCAGCTCCGATGGGGGCGTAGGACGCGAGACCCAGTACTTC	CASSSDGGVGRETQYF
TRBV7-9	TRBJ2-7	NA	TRBD2	TGTGCCAGCAGCTTACCCGCAAGCGGGGTCCACGAGCAGTACTTC	CASSLPASGVHEQYF
TRBV7-2	TRBJ2-5	NA	TRBD2	TGTGCCAGCAGCTCCGGACTAGCGGGAGTAGAGACCCAGTACTTC	CASSSGLAGVETQYF
TRBV2	TRBJ1-2	NA	TRBD1	TGTGCCAGCAGTGAAGGACAGGGGGAAGGGGTAGACTATGGCTACACCTTC	CASSEGQGEGVDYGYTF